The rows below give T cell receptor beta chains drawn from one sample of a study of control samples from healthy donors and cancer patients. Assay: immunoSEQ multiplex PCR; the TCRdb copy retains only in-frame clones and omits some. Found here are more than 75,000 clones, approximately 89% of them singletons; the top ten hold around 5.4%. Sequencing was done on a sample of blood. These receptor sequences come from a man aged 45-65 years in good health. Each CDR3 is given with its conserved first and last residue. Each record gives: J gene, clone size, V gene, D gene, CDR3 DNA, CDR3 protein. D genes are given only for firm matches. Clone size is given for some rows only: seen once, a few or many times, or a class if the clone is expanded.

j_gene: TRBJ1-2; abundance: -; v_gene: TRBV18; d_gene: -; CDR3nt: TGTGCCAGCTCACCCGACCCGGCGGGCAGGGGCTATGGCTACACCTTC; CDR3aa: CASSPDPAGRGYGYTF
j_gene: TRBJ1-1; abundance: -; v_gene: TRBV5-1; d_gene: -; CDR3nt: TGCGCCAGCAGCTTGGTCCGGTTGGAGACTGAAGCTTTCTTT; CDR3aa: CASSLVRLETEAFF
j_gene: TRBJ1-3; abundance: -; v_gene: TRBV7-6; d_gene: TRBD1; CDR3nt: TGTGCCAGCAGCGCTGGAGGGGGCAACTCTGGAAACACCATATATTTT; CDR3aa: CASSAGGGNSGNTIYF
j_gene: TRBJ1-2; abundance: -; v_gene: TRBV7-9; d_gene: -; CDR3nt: TGTGCCAGCAGCTTGGGACTGGCGTCTCGGGGGTATGGCTACACCTTC; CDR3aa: CASSLGLASRGYGYTF
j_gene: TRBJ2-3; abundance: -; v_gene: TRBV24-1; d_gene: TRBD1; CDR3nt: TGTGCCACCAGTGATTCTCGGGACAGTTTAAGTCGCACAGATACGCAGTATTTT; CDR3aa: CATSDSRDSLSRTDTQYF
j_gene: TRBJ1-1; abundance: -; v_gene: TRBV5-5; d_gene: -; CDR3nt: TGTGCCAGCAGCTTGGGCCCCAGGAACACTGAAGCTTTCTTT; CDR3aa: CASSLGPRNTEAFF
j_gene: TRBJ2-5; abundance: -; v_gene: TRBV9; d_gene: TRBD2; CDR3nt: TGTGCCAGCAGTCTTAGCGGGGGGGCATTAGAGACCCAGTACTTC; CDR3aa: CASSLSGGALETQYF
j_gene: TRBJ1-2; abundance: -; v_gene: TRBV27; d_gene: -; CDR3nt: TGTGCCAGCAGTTTATCGCAGAGGAGTGGCTACACCTTC; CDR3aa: CASSLSQRSGYTF
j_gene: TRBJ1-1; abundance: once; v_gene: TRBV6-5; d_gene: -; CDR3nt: TGTGCCAGCAGAATACAGAACACTGAAGCTTTCTTT; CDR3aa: CASRIQNTEAFF
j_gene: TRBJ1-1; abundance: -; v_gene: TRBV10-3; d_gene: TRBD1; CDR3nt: TGTGCCATCAGCCGAGGGACAGAAAACACTGAAGCTTTCTTT; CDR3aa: CAISRGTENTEAFF
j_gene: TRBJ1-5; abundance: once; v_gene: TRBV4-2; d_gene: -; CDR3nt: TGTGCCAGCAGCCAAGAAGCCAGGTACAATCAGCCCCAGCATTTT; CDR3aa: CASSQEARYNQPQHF
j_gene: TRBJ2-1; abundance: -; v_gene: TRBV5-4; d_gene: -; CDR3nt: TGTGCCAGCAGCTTGCATAGGACGGATTACAATGAGCAGTTCTTC; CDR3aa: CASSLHRTDYNEQFF
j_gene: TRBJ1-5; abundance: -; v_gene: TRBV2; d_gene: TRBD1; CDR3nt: TGTGCCAGCAGACGCACTGGACAGGGTCAGCCCCAGCATTTT; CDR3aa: CASRRTGQGQPQHF
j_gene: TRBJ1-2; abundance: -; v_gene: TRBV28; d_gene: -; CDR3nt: TGTGCCAGCAGTAGGGAGGTTAACTATGGCTACACCTTC; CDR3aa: CASSREVNYGYTF
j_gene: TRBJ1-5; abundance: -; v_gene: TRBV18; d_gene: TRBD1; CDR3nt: TGTGCCAGCTCAATACTCGGGACAGTCGATCAGCCCCAGCATTTT; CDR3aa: CASSILGTVDQPQHF
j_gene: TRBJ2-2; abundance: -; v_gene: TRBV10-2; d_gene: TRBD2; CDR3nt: TGCGCCAGCACTGAGGGACTAGCGGGGGGCCCTCGCACCGGGGAGCTGTTTTTT; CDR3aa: CASTEGLAGGPRTGELFF
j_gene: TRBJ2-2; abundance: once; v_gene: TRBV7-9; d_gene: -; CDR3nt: TGTGCCAGCAGCGATAGGGGACAGAACACCGGGGAGCTGTTTTTT; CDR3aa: CASSDRGQNTGELFF
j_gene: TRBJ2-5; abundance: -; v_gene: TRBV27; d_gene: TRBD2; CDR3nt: TGTGCCAGCAGTTGGGACGGGGGGGGAGAGACCCAGTACTTC; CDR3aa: CASSWDGGGETQYF
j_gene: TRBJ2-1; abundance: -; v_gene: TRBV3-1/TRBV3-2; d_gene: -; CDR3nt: TGTGCCAGCACCTCAGCGTGGGGGGGCGGTGAGCAGTTCTTC; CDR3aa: CASTSAWGGGEQFF
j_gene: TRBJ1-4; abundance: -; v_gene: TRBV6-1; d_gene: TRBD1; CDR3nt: TGTGCCAGCAGTGAAAAGGGGACAGGGGCTGAAAAACTGTTTTTT; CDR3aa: CASSEKGTGAEKLFF
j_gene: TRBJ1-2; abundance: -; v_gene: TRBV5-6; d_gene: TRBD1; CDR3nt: TGTGCCAGCAGCCCCGACAGGGAAATATTTGGCTACACCTTC; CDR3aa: CASSPDREIFGYTF
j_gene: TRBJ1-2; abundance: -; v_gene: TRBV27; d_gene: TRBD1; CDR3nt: TGTGCCAGCAGTTTCCGACGGGACAGACTAGCTAACTATGGCTACACCTTC; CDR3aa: CASSFRRDRLANYGYTF
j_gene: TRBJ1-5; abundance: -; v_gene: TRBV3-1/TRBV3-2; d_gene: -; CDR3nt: TGTGCCAGCAGCCCCTCAGGGCAGCCCCAGCATTTT; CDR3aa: CASSPSGQPQHF
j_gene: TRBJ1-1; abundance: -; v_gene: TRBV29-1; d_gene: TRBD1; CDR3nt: TGCAGCGTTGAAGGGCAGGGGGTGAACACTGAAGCTTTCTTT; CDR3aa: CSVEGQGVNTEAFF
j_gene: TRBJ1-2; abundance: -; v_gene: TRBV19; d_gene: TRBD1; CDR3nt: TGTGCCAGTAGTTTAAGGACAGGAGAAACTAACTATGGCTACACCTTC; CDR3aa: CASSLRTGETNYGYTF